This TCR beta chain is from a study of metastatic and nonmetastatic thyroid tumors. Across the whole study: Comparative analysis of repertoires was undertaken across blood and tumor or nodule tissue obtained from malignant and benign thyroid patients.

This clone was picked up many times. Antigen specificity is unknown. Broader study findings: Within blood and tumor, benign nodules reportedly had significantly lower TCR beta diversity than malignant thyroid tumors did.

Authors' analysis steps: Between-group CDR3 differences, defined by clinicopathological status, yielded a distant-metastasis classifier for papillary thyroid cancer. Using MiXCR, TCRdb re-called clones from the PCR reads. Clone size and V and J calls follow TCRdb, not the original study. The table has roughly 6,500 clones, roughly 29% seen once; the top ten hold over 15%. Prior to thyroid surgery, none of the patients had received any treatment. Sequencing was performed on adjacent normal tissue. The sequence came from a female donor with papillary thyroid cancer or a benign thyroid nodule (not recorded which). Some clones in this sample may be carry-over from other donors' samples.

CDR3 sequence reads: CASSPGTGAYEQYF. The CDR3 DNA follows: TGTGCCAGCAGTCCGGGGACAGGGGCCTACGAGCAGTACTTC. V usage is TRBV12-3 or TRBV12-4 and J usage is TRBJ2-7, with 10 nucleotides matching TRBD1. The CDR3 loop spans 14 amino acids. The V gene end was trimmed by 5 bases and the J gene end by 2 bases; junction bases not matched to a gene: 3.